What follows are 13 T cell receptor beta chains derived from one specimen sequenced in a study of T-cell memory formation after mild COVID-19. In TCRdb, the 5' RACE reads were re-called with MiXCR into one record per CDR3 protein. The sample contains some 97,000 distinct CDR3 sequences, around 10% of which appear only once. Sample: PBMCs or a T cell subset sorted from them (not recorded which). The receptors come from a man aged 18 to 29 who had mild COVID-19 (a few samples of this study predate the infection). Cell type and time point are not known.

This clonotype was seen more than once but under ten times. J is TRBJ1-1 and V is TRBV29-1, with 9 bases lining up with TRBD1. CDR1 and CDR2 from the germline V gene are SQVTM and ANQGSEA. The CDR3 spans 13 residues. Unmatched junction bases numbered 5, after V lost 5 bases and J lost 4 bases. CDR3 sequence reads: CSVNTGGPTEAFF. The CDR3 nucleotides read TGCAGCGTTAACACAGGGGGCCCCACTGAAGCTTTCTTT.

This clonotype turned up a few times. The chain combines TRBV6-6 with TRBJ2-7, with TRBD2 as a possible D gene (6 bases). Germline CDR1 MNHNY, CDR2 SVGAGI (reference sequence). Trimming pared 0 bases from V and 6 bases from J, leaving 15 bases between. CDR3 size: 15 residues. The CDR3 nucleotides are TGTGCCAGCAGTTACTCGGCGGGATCCCTTGGCGAGCAGTACTTC. This codes for CASSYSAGSLGEQYF.

This clonotype was detected ten times or more. The chain joins TRBV20-1 to TRBJ2-4; 15 positions match TRBD2. CDR3 length equals 15 residues. J gave up 8 bases and V 3 bases, and 5 bases lay outside the gene matches. Per the germline V gene, CDR1 is DFQATT and CDR2 is SNEGSKA (reference sequence). CDR3 protein: CSARGLAGGPDIQYF. Here the CDR3 DNA reads TGCAGTGCTAGGGGACTAGCGGGGGGTCCGGACATTCAGTACTTC.

This chain links TRBV12-3 or TRBV12-4 with TRBJ1-5; 7 nucleotides agree with TRBD1. With V trimmed by 0 bases and J by 0 bases, 2 bases remained unmatched. The CDR3 length is 16 residues. DNA of the CDR3: TGTGCCAGCAGTTTAGCGACAGGGCATAGCAATCAGCCCCAGCATTTT. The encoded protein is CASSLATGHSNQPQHF.

The V gene is TRBV7-3, the J gene TRBJ2-7; the D call may be TRBD1 or TRBD2 (5 bases each). Trimming took off 4 bases at V and 5 bases at J, with 21 bases between the two ends. The CDR3 is 16 residues long. Germline assignment: CDR1 SGHTA and CDR2 FQGTGA. The CDR3 loop reads CASSYGPQGRRHEQYV. CDR3 nucleotide sequence: TGTGCCAGCAGCTATGGGCCCCAGGGTAGGAGGCACGAGCAGTACGTC.

This clonotype came up a few times. The chain couples TRBV6-5 to TRBJ1-1; no definite D call. The CDR3 loop spans 15 amino acids. Trimming pared 2 bases from V and 3 bases from J, leaving 13 bases between. Per the germline V gene, CDR1 is MNHEY and CDR2 is SVGAGI. This CDR3 is CASSYNLDGDTEAFF. The CDR3 coding sequence is TGTGCCAGCAGTTACAATCTCGACGGGGACACTGAAGCTTTCTTT.

This clonotype was seen repeatedly, ten times or more. This chain joins TRBV7-3 and TRBJ2-1; a possible D gene is TRBD2 (5 bases). V shed 5 bases and J shed 5 bases, with 19 bases lying between them. The CDR3 is 16 residues long. Germline V lookup: CDR1 SGHTA, CDR2 FQGTGA. CDR3 region: CASSPARRDRDNEQFF. The DNA of the CDR3 is TGTGCCAGCAGCCCCGCCCGTCGGGATAGGGACAATGAGCAGTTCTTC.

This clonotype was observed a few times. V and J are TRBV7-6 and TRBJ2-5, with D tentatively TRBD1 or TRBD2 (5 bases each). Trimming removed 0 bases from V and 7 bases from J, with 12 bases in between. The CDR3 runs to 14 residues. Germline loops: CDR1 SGHVS, CDR2 FNYEAQ. CDR3 nucleotides: TGTGCCAGCAGCTTAGCGGTGGGGGACGGGACCCAGTACTTC. Protein: CASSLAVGDGTQYF. The complete variable domain, with remaining parts taken from reference TRBV7-6 and TRBJ2-5, reads GAGVSQSPRYKVTKRGQDVALRCDPISGHVSLYWYRQALGQGPEFLTYFNYEAQQDKSGLPNDRFSAERPEGSISTLTIQRTEQRDSAMYRCASSLAVGDGTQYFGPGTRLLVL.

This clonotype has just one count. The chain employs TRBV4-3 and TRBJ2-7; TRBD2 might be the D (6 bases). The CDR3 spans 13 residues. Trimming stripped 6 bases from V and 6 bases from J, with 15 bases between. CDR1 is LGHNA and CDR2 is YSLEER in the germline V gene. CDR3 DNA: TGCGCCAGCAGGAACCTCGTGGGGGGCGAGCAGTACTTC. Its protein product is CASRNLVGGEQYF.

A few counts support this clonotype. J is TRBJ2-3 and V is TRBV9, with 9 bases lining up with TRBD1. The CDR3 sequence is 15 residues long. Unmatched junction bases numbered 2, after V lost 0 bases and J lost 3 bases. Germline loops: CDR1 SGDLS, CDR2 YYNGEE. CDR3 sequence reads: CASSVGDRATDTQYF. CDR3 DNA: TGTGCCAGCAGCGTAGGGGACAGGGCGACAGATACGCAGTATTTT.

V usage is TRBV5-6 and J usage is TRBJ1-2; D is undetermined. Germline CDR1 SGHDT, CDR2 YYEEEE. This CDR3 contains 14 residues. The germline V and J ends were trimmed by 0 bases and 4 bases, with 10 bases remaining between them. The CDR3 loop is CASSLGRVFYGYTF. The CDR3 nucleotides read TGTGCCAGCAGCTTGGGACGGGTCTTCTATGGCTACACCTTC.

In this sample, this clonotype turned up a few times. The CDR3 loop reads CATSLPGQAALDDNEQFF. In DNA form, the CDR3 reads TGTGCCACCAGTTTACCAGGACAGGCGGCCCTTGACGACAATGAGCAGTTCTTC. This chain links TRBV24-1 with TRBJ2-1, with TRBD1 matching over 7 bases. The V and J ends lost 6 bases and 5 bases, in that order; junction bases with no gene match: 18. CDR3 length: 18 amino acids. Per the germline V gene, CDR1 is KGHDR and CDR2 is SFDVKD.

The chain combines TRBV7-2 with TRBJ1-1; the D is unclear. V lost 1 base and J 3 bases, leaving 18 bases between the germline ends. The germline V gene encodes CDR1 SGHTA and CDR2 FQGNSA. This CDR3 spans 17 amino acids. Here the CDR3 reads CASSLGRETATDTEAFF. The CDR3 nucleotides read TGTGCCAGCAGCTTAGGACGGGAAACTGCTACGGACACTGAAGCTTTCTTT.